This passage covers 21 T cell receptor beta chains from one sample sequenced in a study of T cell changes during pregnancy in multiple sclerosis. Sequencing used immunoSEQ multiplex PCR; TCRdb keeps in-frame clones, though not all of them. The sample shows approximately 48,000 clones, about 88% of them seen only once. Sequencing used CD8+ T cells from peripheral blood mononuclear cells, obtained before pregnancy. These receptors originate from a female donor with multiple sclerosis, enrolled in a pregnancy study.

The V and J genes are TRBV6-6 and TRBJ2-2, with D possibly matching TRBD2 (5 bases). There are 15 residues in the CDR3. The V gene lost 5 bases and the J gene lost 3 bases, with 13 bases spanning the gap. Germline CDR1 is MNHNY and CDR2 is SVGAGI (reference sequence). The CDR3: CASSNGIPDTGELFF. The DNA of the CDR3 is TGTGCCAGCAGTAACGGGATCCCCGACACCGGGGAGCTGTTTTTT.

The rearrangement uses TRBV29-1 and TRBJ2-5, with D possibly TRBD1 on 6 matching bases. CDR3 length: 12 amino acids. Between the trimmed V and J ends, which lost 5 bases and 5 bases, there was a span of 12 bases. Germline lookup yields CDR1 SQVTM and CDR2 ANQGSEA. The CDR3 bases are TGCAGCGTTCCCAGGGGCGGGGAGACCCAGTACTTC. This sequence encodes CSVPRGGETQYF.

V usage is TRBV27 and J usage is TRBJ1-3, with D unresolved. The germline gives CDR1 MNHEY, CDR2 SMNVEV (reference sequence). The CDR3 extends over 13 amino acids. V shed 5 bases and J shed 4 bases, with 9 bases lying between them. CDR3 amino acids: CASSPYVGNTIYF. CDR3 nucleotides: TGTGCCAGCAGTCCCTACGTCGGAAACACCATATATTTT.

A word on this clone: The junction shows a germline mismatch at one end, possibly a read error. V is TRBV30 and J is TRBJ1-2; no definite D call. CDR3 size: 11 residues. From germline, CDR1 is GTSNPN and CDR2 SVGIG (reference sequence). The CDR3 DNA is TGTACCTGCTTTATCCCCTATGGCTACACCTTC. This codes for CTCFIPYGYTF.

The DNA of the CDR3 is TGTGCCAGCAGCTTGGACAGGGAAAGTACTAACTATGGCTACACCTTC. It is translated as CASSLDRESTNYGYTF. V gene TRBV5-4 combines with J gene TRBJ1-2; tentative D call: TRBD1 (6 bases). There are 16 residues in the CDR3. Looked up from germline, CDR1 is SGHNT and CDR2 is YYREEE (reference sequence). Deletions cut 0 bases from V and 0 bases from J, with 12 bases between.

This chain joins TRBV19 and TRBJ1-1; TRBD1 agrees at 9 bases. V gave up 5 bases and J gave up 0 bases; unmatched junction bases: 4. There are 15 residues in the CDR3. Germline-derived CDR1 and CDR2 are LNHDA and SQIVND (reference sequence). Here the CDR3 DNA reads TGTGCCAGTAGTCCAGGGACAGGGTTGAACACTGAAGCTTTCTTT. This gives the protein CASSPGTGLNTEAFF.

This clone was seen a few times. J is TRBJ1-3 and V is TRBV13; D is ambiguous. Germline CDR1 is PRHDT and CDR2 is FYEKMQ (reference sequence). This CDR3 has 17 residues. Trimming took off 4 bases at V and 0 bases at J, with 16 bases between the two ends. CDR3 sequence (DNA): TGTGCCAGCAGCTCCCCAGAGGGTTCAGTCTCTGGAAACACCATATATTTT. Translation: CASSSPEGSVSGNTIYF.

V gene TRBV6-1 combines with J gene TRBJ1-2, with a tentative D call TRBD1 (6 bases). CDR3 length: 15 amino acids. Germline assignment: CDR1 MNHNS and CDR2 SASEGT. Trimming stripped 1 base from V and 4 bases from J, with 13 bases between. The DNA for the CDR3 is TGTGCCAGCAGTGAAGTTAGGACAGCCTTCTATGGCTACACCTTC. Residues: CASSEVRTAFYGYTF.

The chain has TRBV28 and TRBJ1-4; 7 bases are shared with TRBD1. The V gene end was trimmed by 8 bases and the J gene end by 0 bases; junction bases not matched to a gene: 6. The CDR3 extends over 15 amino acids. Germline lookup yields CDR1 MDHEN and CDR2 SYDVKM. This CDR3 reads CASCGTAATNEKLFF. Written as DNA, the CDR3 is TGTGCCAGCTGCGGGACAGCAGCAACTAATGAAAAACTGTTTTTT.

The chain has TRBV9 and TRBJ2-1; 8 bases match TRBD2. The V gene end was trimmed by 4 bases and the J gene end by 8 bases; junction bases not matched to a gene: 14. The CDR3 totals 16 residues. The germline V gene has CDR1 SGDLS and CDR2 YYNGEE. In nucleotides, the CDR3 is TGTGCCAGCAGCCCTTTCGGAAGCGGGGGAGGGGATGAGCAGTTCTTC. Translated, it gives CASSPFGSGGGDEQFF.

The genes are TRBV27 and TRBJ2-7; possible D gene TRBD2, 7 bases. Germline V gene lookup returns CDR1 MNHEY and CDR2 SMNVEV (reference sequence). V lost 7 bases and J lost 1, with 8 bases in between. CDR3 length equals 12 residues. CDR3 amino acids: CASKGGSYEQYF. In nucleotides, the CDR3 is TGTGCCAGCAAGGGGGGGTCCTACGAGCAGTACTTC.

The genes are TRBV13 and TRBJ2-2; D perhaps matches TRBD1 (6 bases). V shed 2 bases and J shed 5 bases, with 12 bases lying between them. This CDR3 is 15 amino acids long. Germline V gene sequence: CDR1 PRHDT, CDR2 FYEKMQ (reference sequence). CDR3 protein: CASSLFGQGTGELFF. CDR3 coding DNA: TGTGCCAGCAGCTTATTCGGGCAGGGGACCGGGGAGCTGTTTTTT.

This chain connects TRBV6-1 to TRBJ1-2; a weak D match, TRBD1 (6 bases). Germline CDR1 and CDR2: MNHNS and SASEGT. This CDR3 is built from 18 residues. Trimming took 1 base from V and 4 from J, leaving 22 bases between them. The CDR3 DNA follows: TGTGCCAGCAGTGAAGGGGGACCTCCAGGGGCCGGAGGCTATGGCTACACCTTC. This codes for CASSEGGPPGAGGYGYTF.

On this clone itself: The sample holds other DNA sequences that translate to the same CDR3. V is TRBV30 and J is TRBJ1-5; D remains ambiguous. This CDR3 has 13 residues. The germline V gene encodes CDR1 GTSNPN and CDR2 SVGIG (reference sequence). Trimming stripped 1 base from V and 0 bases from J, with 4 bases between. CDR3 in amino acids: CAWSAGSNQPQHF. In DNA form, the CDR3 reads TGTGCCTGGAGTGCGGGTAGCAATCAGCCCCAGCATTTT.

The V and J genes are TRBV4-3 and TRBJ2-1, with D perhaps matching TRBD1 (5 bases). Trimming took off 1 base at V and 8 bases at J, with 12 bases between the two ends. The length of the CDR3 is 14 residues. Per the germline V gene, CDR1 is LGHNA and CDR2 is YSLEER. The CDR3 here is CASSQAVGLYEQFF. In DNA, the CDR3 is TGCGCCAGCAGCCAAGCCGTGGGGCTCTATGAGCAGTTCTTC.

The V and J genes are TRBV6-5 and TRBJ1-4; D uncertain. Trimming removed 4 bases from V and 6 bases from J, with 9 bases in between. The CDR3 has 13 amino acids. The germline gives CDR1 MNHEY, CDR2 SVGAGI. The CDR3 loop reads CASSWAVDEKLFF. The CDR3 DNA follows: TGTGCCAGCAGTTGGGCCGTGGATGAAAAACTGTTTTTT.

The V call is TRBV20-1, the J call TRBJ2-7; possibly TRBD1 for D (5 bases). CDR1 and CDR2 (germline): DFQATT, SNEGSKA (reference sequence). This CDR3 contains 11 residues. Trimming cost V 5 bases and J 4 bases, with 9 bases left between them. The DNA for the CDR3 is TGCAGTGCTTCCGACAGATACGAGCAGTACTTC. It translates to CSASDRYEQYF.

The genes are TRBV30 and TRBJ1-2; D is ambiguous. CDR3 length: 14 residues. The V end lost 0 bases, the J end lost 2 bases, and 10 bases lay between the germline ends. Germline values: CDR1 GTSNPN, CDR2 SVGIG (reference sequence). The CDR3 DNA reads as TGTGCCTGGAGTGTCGAACCACAGAACTATGGCTACACCTTC. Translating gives CAWSVEPQNYGYTF.

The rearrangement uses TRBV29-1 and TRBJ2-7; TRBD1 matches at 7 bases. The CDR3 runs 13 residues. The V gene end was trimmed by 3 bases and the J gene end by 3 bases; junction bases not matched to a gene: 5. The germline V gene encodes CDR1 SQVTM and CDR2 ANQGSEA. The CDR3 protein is CSVDGGQRYEQYF. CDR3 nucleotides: TGCAGCGTTGATGGGGGACAGCGCTACGAGCAGTACTTC.

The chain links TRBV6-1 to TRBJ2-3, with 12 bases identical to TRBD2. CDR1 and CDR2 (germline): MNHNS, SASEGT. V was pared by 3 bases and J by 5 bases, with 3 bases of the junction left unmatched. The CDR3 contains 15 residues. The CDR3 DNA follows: TGTGCCAGCAGTGACTCGACTAGCGGGGGAGATACGCAGTATTTT. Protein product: CASSDSTSGGDTQYF.

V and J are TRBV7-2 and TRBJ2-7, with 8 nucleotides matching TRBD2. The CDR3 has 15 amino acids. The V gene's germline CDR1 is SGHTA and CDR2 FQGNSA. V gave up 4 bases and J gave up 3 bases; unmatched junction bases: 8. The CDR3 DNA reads TGTGCCAGCAGCTCCCCGATAGCGGGGTACTACGAGCAGTACTTC. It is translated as CASSSPIAGYYEQYF.